A single sample gave rise to the 23 T cell receptor beta chains below, sequenced in a study of TIL therapy for anti-PD-1-resistant metastatic lung cancer. Time point given: pre-treatment sample, taken before nivolumab and TIL therapy. The libraries were made with immunoSEQ v3. The repertoire was sequenced with immunoSEQ multiplex PCR; TCRdb's copy has only in-frame clones and lacks some. Among tens of thousands of clones listed, around 79% were seen once. The sample in question was blood, obtained at baseline. Every receptor here comes from a man between 65 and 85 years old with non-small cell lung cancer.

The V and J genes are TRBV2 and TRBJ2-3; weak D call: TRBD2 (6 bases). The germline V gene encodes CDR1 SNHLY and CDR2 FYNNEI. Deletions cut 7 bases from V and 5 bases from J, with 10 bases between. The CDR3 is made up of 12 amino acids. The CDR3 nucleotides read TGTGCCAGCATAAGGGGAGGAGATACGCAGTATTTT. Amino acid sequence: CASIRGGDTQYF.

This clone was picked up a small number of times. The V call is TRBV7-6, the J call TRBJ1-4; D possibly corresponds to TRBD1 (6 bases). Germline assignment: CDR1 SGHVS and CDR2 FNYEAQ. The ends were cut back, 4 bases at V and 7 bases at J, with 13 bases in the middle. CDR3 length: 14 amino acids. The CDR3 coding sequence is TGTGCCAGCAGCTACAGAGGGGGTTCTGAAAAACTGTTTTTT. Amino acids: CASSYRGGSEKLFF.

The rearrangement links TRBV5-4 to TRBJ1-1, with D possibly being TRBD1 (5 bases). CDR3 size: 15 residues. Trimming took 1 base from V and 3 from J, leaving 13 bases between them. CDR1 and CDR2 (germline): SGHNT, YYREEE (reference sequence). DNA for the CDR3: TGTGCCAGCAGCTTGTCAGCAACGGGGCACACTGAAGCTTTCTTT. Its protein is CASSLSATGHTEAFF.

In this sample, this clone turned up once. The V and J genes are TRBV2 and TRBJ2-7; tentatively, D is TRBD2 (7 bases). Trimming left V 3 bases short and J 5 bases short, with 26 bases between. The CDR3 totals 18 residues. The germline gives CDR1 SNHLY, CDR2 FYNNEI. This CDR3 is CASSDPGKKGGALNEQYF. CDR3 DNA: TGTGCCAGCAGTGATCCCGGGAAAAAGGGGGGGGCCCTCAACGAGCAGTACTTC.

The chain is built from TRBV7-2 and TRBJ2-2; TRBD1 agrees at 7 bases. Unmatched junction bases numbered 7, after V lost 5 bases and J lost 1 base. The CDR3 contains 16 residues. The germline V gene encodes CDR1 SGHTA and CDR2 FQGNSA. CDR3 sequence (DNA): TGTGCCAGCAGCCCAGAAGGACAGGTGAACACCGGGGAGCTGTTTTTT. Translation gives CASSPEGQVNTGELFF.

This clone has just a few counts. The V and J genes are TRBV2 and TRBJ1-1, with 10 bases lining up with TRBD1. The V and J ends lost 6 bases and 2 bases, in that order; junction bases with no gene match: 6. The V gene's germline CDR1 is SNHLY and CDR2 FYNNEI. The CDR3 length is 15 residues. Written as DNA, the CDR3 is TGTGCCAGCAGGCGGGACAGGGGAGATAACACTGAAGCTTTCTTT. It codes for CASRRDRGDNTEAFF.

The gene calls are TRBV18 and TRBJ1-1; the D is unclear. CDR3 length: 14 residues. V lost 3 bases and J 1 base, leaving 9 bases between the germline ends. Germline V gives CDR1 KGHSH, CDR2 LQKENI. The CDR3 nucleotides read TGTGCCAGCTCACCTCTTTCAGAGAACACTGAAGCTTTCTTT. Its protein is CASSPLSENTEAFF.

This rearrangement joins TRBV27 to TRBJ2-7; 10 bases match TRBD1. Germline CDR1 is MNHEY and CDR2 is SMNVEV (reference sequence). Germline trimming cut 3 bases from V and 3 bases from J; bases unmatched to any gene: 2. The CDR3 sequence is 14 residues long. The CDR3 nucleotides are TGTGCCAGCAGTTTCGGACAGGGGGGCTACGAGCAGTACTTC. Translation gives CASSFGQGGYEQYF.

V usage is TRBV6-1 and J usage is TRBJ2-5; 13 bases map to TRBD2. The ends lost 2 bases at V and 4 bases at J; junction bases unmatched: 4. The V gene's germline CDR1 is MNHNS and CDR2 SASEGT. CDR3 length: 16 amino acids. Here the CDR3 DNA reads TGTGCCAGCAGTGAACGACTAGCGGGAGGTCGAGAGACCCAGTACTTC. As protein: CASSERLAGGRETQYF.

J is TRBJ2-1 and V is TRBV19; 13 bases align to TRBD2. CDR3 size: 16 residues. Germline CDR1 is LNHDA and CDR2 is SQIVND (reference sequence). With V trimmed by 3 bases and J by 7 bases, 6 bases remained unmatched. CDR3 sequence: CASSMTLAGGSNEQFF. CDR3 nucleotides: TGTGCCAGTAGTATGACACTAGCGGGAGGGAGTAATGAGCAGTTCTTC.

This clone came up once. V gene TRBV20-1 combines with J gene TRBJ2-7; D unclear. Germline assignment: CDR1 DFQATT and CDR2 SNEGSKA (reference sequence). V was shortened by 5 bases and J by 3 bases, with 8 bases between the two germline ends. The CDR3 is made up of 11 amino acids. Here the CDR3 reads CSAQNSYEQYF. CDR3 DNA: TGCAGTGCTCAGAATAGCTACGAGCAGTACTTC.

This rearrangement joins TRBV7-9 to TRBJ2-6; 7 bases agree with TRBD1. Germline loops: CDR1 SEHNR, CDR2 FQNEAQ (reference sequence). This CDR3 is 15 amino acids long. Trimming cost V 4 bases and J 2 bases; bases outside gene matches: 2. This chain's CDR3 is CASSSGTAGANVLTF. DNA of the CDR3: TGTGCCAGCAGCTCCGGGACAGCTGGGGCCAACGTCCTGACTTTC.

This clone was recorded a few times. The V and J genes are TRBV11-3 and TRBJ2-7; D ambiguous. V lost 5 bases, J lost 6 bases, and 11 bases lay in between. CDR1 SGHNT and CDR2 YENEEA come from the germline V gene. The CDR3 has 12 residues. In nucleotides, the CDR3 is TGTGCCAGCAGCCCCCACTCGGGCGAGCAGTACTTC. Translation: CASSPHSGEQYF. The full variable domain, completed using reference TRBV11-3 and TRBJ2-7, is EAGVVQSPRYKIIEKKQPVAFWCNPISGHNTLYWYLQNLGQGPELLIRYENEEAVDDSQLPKDRFSAERLKGVDSTLKIQPAELGDSAVYLCASSPHSGEQYFGPGTRLTVT.

This clone was counted between two and nine times. The chain is built from TRBV28 and TRBJ2-3; D gene unclear. The CDR3 runs to 15 residues. V dropped 2 bases and J dropped 2 bases, with 11 bases sitting between them. Germline V gene data show CDR1 as MDHEN and CDR2 as SYDVKM. Here the CDR3 reads CASSLPSELTDTQYF. The CDR3 region has the DNA TGTGCCAGCAGTTTACCCTCAGAACTCACAGATACGCAGTATTTT.

The rearrangement links TRBV4-3 to TRBJ1-5, with a weak D call TRBD1 (5 bases). CDR3 length equals 15 residues. Germline V CDR1 and CDR2: LGHNA, YSLEER. Trimming pared 1 base from V and 4 bases from J, leaving 11 bases between. CDR3 protein: CASSQVQGGNQPQHF. The CDR3, as DNA: TGCGCCAGCAGCCAAGTGCAGGGAGGGAATCAGCCCCAGCATTTT.

The chain recombines TRBV21-1 with TRBJ2-1; the DNA was not used to check the table's D call, TRBD1. TRBV21-1 corresponds to a pseudogene. This CDR3 spans 16 amino acids. The CDR3 region is CDVRDRGYRKVNEQFF. CDR3 sequence (DNA): TGTGACGTACGGGACAGGGGGTACCGAAAGGTTAATGAGCAGTTCTTC.

The chain carries TRBV2 and TRBJ2-7; 7 bases match TRBD1. The germline V gene encodes CDR1 SNHLY and CDR2 FYNNEI. The CDR3 contains 14 residues. Losses at the gene ends were 7 bases for V and 0 bases for J; bases not matched to a gene: 6. The CDR3 protein is CASTGTDTSYEQYF. CDR3 DNA: TGTGCCAGCACCGGGACAGACACCTCCTACGAGCAGTACTTC.

The gene calls are TRBV2 and TRBJ2-7; D is unresolved. The CDR3 has 11 amino acids. V lost 8 bases, J lost 4 bases, and 9 bases lay in between. Germline CDR1 SNHLY, CDR2 FYNNEI. The chain's CDR3 is CASFTGYEQYF. The CDR3 region has the DNA TGTGCCAGCTTTACGGGTTACGAGCAGTACTTC.

The CDR3 DNA sequence: TGTGCCAGTAGTCCTCCGGGTACAGGGGGCTTCTACGAGCAGTACTTC. Translated: CASSPPGTGGFYEQYF. J is TRBJ2-7 and V is TRBV19; 9 nucleotides agree with TRBD1. The germline CDR1 and CDR2 sequences are LNHDA and SQIVND (reference sequence). V shed 5 bases and J 3 bases; nucleotides not matched to a gene: 11. The CDR3 is 16 amino acids.

The CDR3 sequence: CASSLAPDRGNTEAFF. CDR3 nucleotide sequence: TGTGCCAGCAGCTTAGCGCCGGACAGAGGGAACACTGAAGCTTTCTTT. The V gene is TRBV7-9, the J gene TRBJ1-1, with a possible D match to TRBD1 (6 bases). V was shortened by 0 bases and J by 1 base, with 12 bases between the two germline ends. Germline V CDR1 and CDR2: SEHNR, FQNEAQ (reference sequence). CDR3 length: 16 residues.

V usage is TRBV19 and J usage is TRBJ2-5, with TRBD1 identical over 11 bases. The J call may be wrong; the DNA end is better matched by TRBJ2-7. CDR3 length: 12 amino acids. Germline V gives CDR1 LNHDA, CDR2 SQIVND (reference sequence). This CDR3 reads CATEDRGHEQYF. The CDR3 DNA reads as TGTGCCACCGAGGACAGGGGGCACGAGCAGTACTTC.

This sequence joins TRBV18 and TRBJ2-1, with TRBD1 matching 9 bases. The V and J ends lost 5 bases and 7 bases, in that order; junction bases with no gene match: 9. Germline V CDR1 and CDR2: KGHSH, LQKENI. The CDR3 spans 15 residues. CDR3 region: CASSSVQGAWNEQFF. The DNA for the CDR3 is TGTGCCAGCTCATCGGTACAGGGGGCGTGGAATGAGCAGTTCTTC.

This rearrangement joins TRBV5-1 to TRBJ1-4; D not certain. The CDR3 runs 14 residues. The germline V gene has CDR1 SGHRS and CDR2 YFSETQ. V lost 0 bases, J lost 7 bases, and 10 bases lay in between. CDR3 DNA: TGCGCCAGCAGCTTGGCAGGATCCACTGAAAAACTGTTTTTT. The encoded protein is CASSLAGSTEKLFF.